This T cell receptor (beta chain) was sequenced for a study of shared clonotypes between healthy human individuals. The V gene's germline CDR1 is SGDLS and CDR2 YYNGEE. The CDR3 runs 13 residues. V lost 0 bases and J 0 bases, leaving 3 bases between the germline ends. The study's findings and limits: In general, naive subsets displayed greater estimated richness than memory subsets did.

About this clone itself: What it recognizes is unknown. This same CDR3 is encoded by further DNA sequences in the sample.

The assay was carried out at the deep level. Researchers divided each subset's genomic DNA evenly across several immunoSEQ plates. Method: immunoSEQ multiplex PCR; TCRdb's copy keeps in-frame clones and lacks some. The table has millions of clones, approximately 95% seen once; the top ten hold 0.39%. This clonotype originated in a man aged 18-30 years in good health. Some clones in this sample may be carry-over from other donors' samples. V is TRBV9 and J is TRBJ1-1; D is uncertain. The material sequenced was naive CD4+ T cells from PBMCs. Subset here: CD45RA+ positively selected. As DNA, the CDR3 is TGTGCCAGCAGCGTAGATCTGAACACTGAAGCTTTCTTT. This translates into CASSVDLNTEAFF.